Shown below are 28 T cell receptor beta chains from a single sample sequenced in a study of blood T cell repertoires in COVID-19. Using immunoSEQ multiplex PCR, the repertoire was profiled, and TCRdb retains in-frame clones only, with some absent. The table shows more than 200,000 clones, with approximately 80% occurring only once. Sequencing used PBMCs or T cells enriched from blood (not recorded which). These receptors originate from a man in his 60s who had recovered from COVID-19.

The rearrangement joins TRBV11-2 to TRBJ1-1, with TRBD1 as a possible D gene (5 bases). CDR3 size: 15 residues. Between the trimmed V and J ends, which lost 1 base and 3 bases, there was a span of 12 bases. Germline CDR1 and CDR2: SGHAT and FQNNGV. The CDR3 DNA reads TGTGCCAGCAGCTTAGGATATCGGGGGTACACTGAAGCTTTCTTT. Its translation: CASSLGYRGYTEAFF.

This clone came up once. The V call is TRBV18, the J call TRBJ2-1; TRBD2 is a possible D gene (5 bases). Germline V gene data show CDR1 as KGHSH and CDR2 as LQKENI. Trimming took 3 bases from V and 4 from J, leaving 7 bases between them. This CDR3 is built from 13 residues. CDR3 in DNA: TGTGCCAGCTCACCCCCGGGATACAATGAGCAGTTCTTC. It codes for CASSPPGYNEQFF.

This rearrangement joins TRBV6-6 to TRBJ1-5; D may be TRBD1 (6 bases). Trimming pared 5 bases from V and 5 bases from J, leaving 16 bases between. This CDR3 region has 15 residues. Germline CDR1 is MNHNY and CDR2 is SVGAGI (reference sequence). The CDR3 loop reads CASSPSGTNHQPQHF. Here the CDR3 DNA reads TGTGCCAGCAGTCCTTCCGGGACAAACCATCAGCCCCAGCATTTT.

V usage is TRBV2 and J usage is TRBJ1-5, with 9 positions matching TRBD1. The CDR3 is made up of 16 amino acids. With V trimmed by 5 bases and J by 9 bases, 14 bases remained unmatched. Germline-derived CDR1 and CDR2 are SNHLY and FYNNEI. CDR3 in amino acids: CASSTPTGTGMPPQHF. CDR3 nucleotides: TGTGCCAGCAGTACTCCCACCGGGACAGGGATGCCGCCCCAGCATTTT.

The chain links TRBV5-1 to TRBJ1-1, with D possibly TRBD1 on 5 matching bases. Trimming stripped 0 bases from V and 0 bases from J, with 12 bases between. Germline V lookup: CDR1 SGHRS, CDR2 YFSETQ. This CDR3 region has 16 residues. In nucleotides, the CDR3 is TGCGCCAGCAGCTTGGAGCCAGGGCCCATGAACACTGAAGCTTTCTTT. Amino acid sequence: CASSLEPGPMNTEAFF.

The CDR3 spells CASSPKTVNTEAFF. CDR3 DNA: TGCGCCAGCAGCCCCAAGACAGTGAACACTGAAGCTTTCTTT. The J gene is TRBJ1-1, the V gene TRBV5-1; a weak D match, TRBD1 (5 bases). CDR1 and CDR2 from the germline V gene are SGHRS and YFSETQ. V dropped 4 bases and J dropped 0 bases, with 10 bases sitting between them. This CDR3 comprises 14 residues.

This clone was detected a few times. The gene calls are TRBV10-1 and TRBJ1-2; D gene uncertain. The V end was cut by 8 bases, the J end by 4 bases, with 26 bases between. The CDR3 length is 17 residues. CDR1 WNHNN and CDR2 SYGVQD come from the germline V gene (reference sequence). The CDR3 sequence is CASARRYPGSIGYGYTF. In DNA, the CDR3 is TGCGCCAGCGCCCGCAGGTACCCGGGATCAATTGGCTATGGCTACACCTTC.

This chain uses TRBV2 with TRBJ1-2; D not certain. The V gene's germline CDR1 is SNHLY and CDR2 FYNNEI. The CDR3 is 14 amino acids. With 2 bases removed from V and 7 bases from J, the gap between germline ends came to 14 bases. The CDR3 coding sequence is TGTGCCAGCAGTGAATACAACCAAGGAGTTGGCTACACCTTC. Its protein is CASSEYNQGVGYTF.

J is TRBJ1-1 and V is TRBV10-3; a possible D gene is TRBD1 (5 bases). V dropped 8 bases and J dropped 2 bases, with 9 bases sitting between them. CDR1 and CDR2 (germline): ENHRY, SYGVKD. This CDR3 comprises 12 residues. CDR3 loop: CAIATVNTEAFF. The CDR3 bases are TGTGCCATCGCGACAGTAAACACTGAAGCTTTCTTT.

The chain combines TRBV19 with TRBJ2-7; D possibly corresponds to TRBD1 (8 bases). Trimming pared 5 bases from V and 2 bases from J, leaving 16 bases between. The CDR3 runs 15 residues. In germline, CDR1 is LNHDA, CDR2 SQIVND (reference sequence). The CDR3 loop reads CASSVRQGTTYEQYF. In DNA, the CDR3 is TGTGCCAGTAGTGTCAGACAGGGGACTACCTACGAGCAGTACTTC.

The rearrangement uses TRBV27 and TRBJ1-5, with D unclear. Germline-derived CDR1 and CDR2 are MNHEY and SMNVEV (reference sequence). Between the trimmed V and J ends, which lost 2 bases and 4 bases, there was a span of 6 bases. The CDR3 runs to 13 residues. CDR3 region: CASSLHGNQPQHF. For the CDR3, the DNA is TGTGCCAGCAGTTTACACGGGAATCAGCCCCAGCATTTT.

The V call is TRBV7-2, the J call TRBJ2-7, with TRBD1 identical over 8 bases. Trimming removed 5 bases from V and 2 bases from J; junction bases left unmatched: 5. The CDR3 is 14 amino acids. Per germline, CDR1 SGHTA and CDR2 FQGNSA. In DNA form, the CDR3 reads TGTGCCAGCAGCGCACAGACAGGGGCCTACGAGCAGTACTTC. Protein product: CASSAQTGAYEQYF.

The chain has TRBV11-2 and TRBJ1-2; 7 bases line up with TRBD1. J was trimmed by 10 bases and V by 2 bases; bases with no gene match: 7. This CDR3 comprises 13 residues. The germline V gene encodes CDR1 SGHAT and CDR2 FQNNGV. In DNA, the CDR3 is TGTGCCAGCAGCTTATACACAGGGGAGGACTACACCTTC. It yields the protein CASSLYTGEDYTF.

This chain's CDR3 is CASSLDRVDYGYTF. The CDR3 region has the DNA TGCGCCAGCAGCTTGGACAGGGTGGACTATGGCTACACCTTC. The V gene is TRBV5-1, the J gene TRBJ1-2; D is possibly TRBD1 (6 bases). V dropped 0 bases and J dropped 3 bases, with 9 bases sitting between them. This CDR3 has 14 amino acids. Germline V CDR1 and CDR2: SGHRS, YFSETQ.

The genes are TRBV6-5 and TRBJ2-3, with 12 bases that match TRBD2. This CDR3 comprises 15 residues. Trimming removed 4 bases from V and 1 base from J; junction bases left unmatched: 0. Germline V gene sequence: CDR1 MNHEY, CDR2 SVGAGI. The CDR3 sequence is CASSSSGGGTDTQYF. In DNA form, the CDR3 reads TGTGCCAGCAGTTCTAGCGGGGGGGGCACAGATACGCAGTATTTT.

The chain couples TRBV2 to TRBJ2-6, with TRBD2 matching over 14 bases. Germline CDR1 is SNHLY and CDR2 is FYNNEI. This CDR3 spans 16 amino acids. V gave up 9 bases and J gave up 2 bases; unmatched junction bases: 3. The CDR3 DNA follows: TGTGCCAGAGGACTAGCGGGGGGACCTGGGGCCAACGTCCTGACTTTC. Translating gives CARGLAGGPGANVLTF.

This chain links TRBV19 with TRBJ2-7; 7 bases align to TRBD2. The V and J ends lost 5 bases and 7 bases, in that order; junction bases with no gene match: 11. The V gene's germline CDR1 is LNHDA and CDR2 SQIVND (reference sequence). The CDR3 is 14 amino acids. The CDR3 loop is CASSVSGQPEEQYF. The CDR3 DNA reads TGTGCCAGTAGTGTTAGCGGGCAGCCCGAGGAGCAGTACTTC. Full variable domain (outside the CDR3, taken from reference TRBV19 and TRBJ2-7): DGGITQSPKYLFRKEGQNVTLSCEQNLNHDAMYWYRQDPGQGLRLIYYSQIVNDFQKGDIAEGYSVSREKKESFPLTVTSAQKNPTAFYLCASSVSGQPEEQYFGPGTRLTVT.

The chain carries TRBV3-1 (or the pseudogene TRBV3-2) and TRBJ2-2; 7 bases align to TRBD2. Germline V gene sequence: CDR1 LGHDT, CDR2 YNNKEL (reference sequence). This CDR3 is 15 amino acids long. J lost 3 bases, V lost 4 bases, and 5 bases had no gene match. The CDR3 DNA follows: TGTGCCAGCAGCCCCCCCCGGGGGGACACCGGGGAGCTGTTTTTT. Translated, it gives CASSPPRGDTGELFF.

The rearrangement links TRBV5-6 to TRBJ2-3, with 9 nucleotides matching TRBD2. The CDR3 is made up of 14 amino acids. The germline CDR1 and CDR2 sequences are SGHDT and YYEEEE. Losses at the gene ends were 8 bases for V and 6 bases for J; bases not matched to a gene: 10. The CDR3 DNA reads as TGTGCCAGTAAGACTAGCGGTGGAATCGATACGCAGTATTTT. Its protein product is CASKTSGGIDTQYF.

The chain is built from TRBV19 and TRBJ2-1, with D tentatively TRBD1 (6 bases). This CDR3 has 14 amino acids. The V and J ends lost 1 base and 9 bases respectively, with 13 bases between them. Germline CDR1 LNHDA, CDR2 SQIVND (reference sequence). CDR3 residues: CASSIVGQDREQFF. The CDR3 bases are TGTGCCAGTAGTATAGTGGGACAAGACCGTGAGCAGTTCTTC. The whole variable domain, remainder taken from reference TRBV19 and TRBJ2-1, is DGGITQSPKYLFRKEGQNVTLSCEQNLNHDAMYWYRQDPGQGLRLIYYSQIVNDFQKGDIAEGYSVSREKKESFPLTVTSAQKNPTAFYLCASSIVGQDREQFFGPGTRLTVL.

This chain links TRBV29-1 with TRBJ2-1, with 8 bases identical to TRBD2. The germline gives CDR1 SQVTM, CDR2 ANQGSEA. The V gene end was trimmed by 5 bases and the J gene end by 0 bases; junction bases not matched to a gene: 6. The CDR3 has 15 residues. The CDR3 here is CSVRPGGSSYNEQFF. The CDR3 nucleotides read TGCAGCGTTAGGCCGGGGGGGAGCTCCTACAATGAGCAGTTCTTC.

This chain connects TRBV4-3 to TRBJ1-3, with a possible D match to TRBD1 (6 bases). Deletions cut 4 bases from V and 4 bases from J, with 8 bases between. The germline gives CDR1 LGHNA, CDR2 YSLEER. The CDR3 covers 13 residues. The CDR3 region is CASSPGAGNTIYF. The CDR3 DNA reads TGCGCCAGCAGCCCAGGGGCAGGAAACACCATATATTTT.

CDR3 coding DNA: TGTGCCAGCAGTTCGGGACAGAATAATTACGAGCAGTACTTC. This sequence encodes CASSSGQNNYEQYF. The chain has TRBV2 and TRBJ2-7; 7 nucleotides align to TRBD1. This CDR3 spans 14 amino acids. Germline values: CDR1 SNHLY, CDR2 FYNNEI. Losses at the gene ends were 5 bases for V and 4 bases for J; bases not matched to a gene: 8.

The chain employs TRBV5-6 and TRBJ1-2; TRBD1 matches at 7 bases. CDR1 SGHDT and CDR2 YYEEEE come from the germline V gene. V dropped 6 bases and J dropped 1; count of bases not matched to a gene: 9. The CDR3 loop spans 15 amino acids. CDR3 sequence: CASNQRGRLNYGYTF. The CDR3 DNA reads TGTGCCAGCAATCAAAGGGGGCGGCTTAACTATGGCTACACCTTC.

The chain links TRBV7-2 to TRBJ1-5, with D uncertain. Trimming took 6 bases from V and 0 from J, leaving 9 bases between them. Germline-derived CDR1 and CDR2 are SGHTA and FQGNSA. The CDR3 has 14 amino acids. CDR3 sequence: CASSQANSNQPQHF. The CDR3, as DNA: TGTGCCAGCAGTCAGGCCAATAGCAATCAGCCCCAGCATTTT.

The chain employs TRBV7-8 and TRBJ1-6; 10 nucleotides match TRBD1. V dropped 5 bases and J dropped 6; count of bases not matched to a gene: 4. The CDR3 is made up of 15 amino acids. Germline values: CDR1 SGHVS, CDR2 FQNEAQ. CDR3 coding DNA: TGTGCCAGCAGCCTGGACAGGGGGAGTAATTCACCCCTCCACTTT. Translation gives CASSLDRGSNSPLHF.

The chain joins TRBV3-1 (or the pseudogene TRBV3-2) to TRBJ1-3; D ambiguous. The V end was cut by 4 bases, the J end by 0 bases, with 7 bases between. Germline CDR1 is LGHDT and CDR2 is YNNKEL (reference sequence). The CDR3 loop spans 14 amino acids. CDR3 sequence: CASSPRGSGNTIYF. The CDR3 nucleotides read TGTGCCAGCAGCCCGCGCGGCTCTGGAAACACCATATATTTT.

The chain couples TRBV25-1 to TRBJ2-5, with a possible D match to TRBD2 (5 bases). Trimming pared 3 bases from V and 2 bases from J, leaving 10 bases between. CDR3 length equals 14 residues. Germline assignment: CDR1 MGHDK and CDR2 SYGVNS. This CDR3 is CASSDRETQETQYF. The CDR3 nucleotides are TGTGCCAGCAGTGATAGGGAGACTCAAGAGACCCAGTACTTC.